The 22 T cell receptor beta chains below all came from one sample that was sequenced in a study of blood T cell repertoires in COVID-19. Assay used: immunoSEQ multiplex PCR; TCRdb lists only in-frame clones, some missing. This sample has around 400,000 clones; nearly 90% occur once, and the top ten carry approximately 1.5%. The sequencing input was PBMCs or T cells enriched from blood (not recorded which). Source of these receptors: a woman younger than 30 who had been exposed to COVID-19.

DNA of the CDR3: TGCGCCAGTTCGAGACAGGGGTCGAACACCGGGGAGCTGTTTTTT. Its translation is CASSRQGSNTGELFF. This chain joins TRBV4-1 and TRBJ2-2, with 8 bases identical to TRBD1. Germline trimming cut 9 bases from V and 0 bases from J; bases unmatched to any gene: 6. CDR1 MGHRA and CDR2 YSYEKL come from the germline V gene. CDR3 length: 15 amino acids.

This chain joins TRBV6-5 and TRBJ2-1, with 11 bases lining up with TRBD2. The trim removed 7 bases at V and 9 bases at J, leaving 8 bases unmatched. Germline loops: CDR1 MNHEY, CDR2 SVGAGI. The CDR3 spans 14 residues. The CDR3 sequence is CASNILAGVGEQFF. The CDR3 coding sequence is TGTGCCAGCAATATACTAGCGGGAGTGGGTGAGCAGTTCTTC.

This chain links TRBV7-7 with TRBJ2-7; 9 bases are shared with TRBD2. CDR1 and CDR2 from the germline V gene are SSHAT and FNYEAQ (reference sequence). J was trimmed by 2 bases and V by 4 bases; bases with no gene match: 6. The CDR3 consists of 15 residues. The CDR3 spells CASSSPGLAPYEQYF. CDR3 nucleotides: TGTGCCAGCAGCTCGCCGGGACTAGCCCCCTACGAGCAGTACTTC.

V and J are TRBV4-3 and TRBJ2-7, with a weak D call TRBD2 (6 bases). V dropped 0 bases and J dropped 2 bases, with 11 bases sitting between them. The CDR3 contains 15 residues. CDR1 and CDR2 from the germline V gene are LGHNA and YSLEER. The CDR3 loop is CASSQDRRGPYEQYF. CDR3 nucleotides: TGCGCCAGCAGCCAAGATCGGAGGGGCCCCTACGAGCAGTACTTC.

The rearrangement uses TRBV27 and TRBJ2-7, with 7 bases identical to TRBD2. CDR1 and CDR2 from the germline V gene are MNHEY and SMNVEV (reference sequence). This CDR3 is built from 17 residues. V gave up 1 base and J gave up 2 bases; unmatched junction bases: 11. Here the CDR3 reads CASSLYSGASGPYEQYF. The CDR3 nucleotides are TGTGCCAGCAGTTTATATTCCGGGGCTAGCGGACCCTACGAGCAGTACTTC.

The CDR3: CASSQDPVGVYSNQPQHF. CDR3 nucleotide sequence: TGTGCCAGCAGCCAAGATCCCGTGGGAGTTTATAGCAATCAGCCCCAGCATTTT. The V and J genes are TRBV4-2 and TRBJ1-5; D gene uncertain. The CDR3 sequence is 18 residues long. V lost 0 bases and J 0 bases, leaving 15 bases between the germline ends. CDR1 and CDR2 from the germline V gene are LGHNA and YNFKEQ.

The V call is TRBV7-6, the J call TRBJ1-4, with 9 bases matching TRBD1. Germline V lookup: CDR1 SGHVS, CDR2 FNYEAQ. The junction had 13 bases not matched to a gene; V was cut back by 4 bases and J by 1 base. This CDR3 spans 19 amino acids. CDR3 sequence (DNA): TGTGCCAGCAGCTCTCTGCCCTCCACAGGGGGCAGAACTAATGAAAAACTGTTTTTT. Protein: CASSSLPSTGGRTNEKLFF.

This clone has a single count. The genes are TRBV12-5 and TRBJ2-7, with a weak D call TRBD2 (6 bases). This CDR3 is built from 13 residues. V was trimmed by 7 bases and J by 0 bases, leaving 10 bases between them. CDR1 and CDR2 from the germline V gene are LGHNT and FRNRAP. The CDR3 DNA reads TGTGCTAGTGCCTTGGAGGGCTCCTACGAGCAGTACTTC. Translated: CASALEGSYEQYF.

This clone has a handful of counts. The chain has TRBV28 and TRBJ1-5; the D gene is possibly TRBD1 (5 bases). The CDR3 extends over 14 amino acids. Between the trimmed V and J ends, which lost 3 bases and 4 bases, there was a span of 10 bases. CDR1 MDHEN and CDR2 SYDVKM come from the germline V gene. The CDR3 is CASSFRVGNQPQHF. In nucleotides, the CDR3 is TGTGCCAGCAGTTTCAGGGTGGGAAATCAGCCCCAGCATTTT.

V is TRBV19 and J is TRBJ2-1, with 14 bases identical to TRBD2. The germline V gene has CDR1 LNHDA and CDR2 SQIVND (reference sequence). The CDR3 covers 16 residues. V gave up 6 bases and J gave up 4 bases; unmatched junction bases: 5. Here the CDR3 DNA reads TGTGCCAGTAGACGGACTAGCGGGGGGTATTACAATGAGCAGTTCTTC. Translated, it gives CASRRTSGGYYNEQFF. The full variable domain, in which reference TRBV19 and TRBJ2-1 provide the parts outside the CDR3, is DGGITQSPKYLFRKEGQNVTLSCEQNLNHDAMYWYRQDPGQGLRLIYYSQIVNDFQKGDIAEGYSVSREKKESFPLTVTSAQKNPTAFYLCASRRTSGGYYNEQFFGPGTRLTVL.

The CDR3 DNA reads as TGTGCCACCAGTGATTTGCAGACAGGCCAAGAGACCCAGTACTTC. This encodes CATSDLQTGQETQYF. This rearrangement joins TRBV24-1 to TRBJ2-5; the D gene is possibly TRBD1 (6 bases). V was cut by 0 bases and J by 1 base, with 8 bases left in between. Per germline, CDR1 KGHDR and CDR2 SFDVKD. CDR3 length: 15 amino acids.

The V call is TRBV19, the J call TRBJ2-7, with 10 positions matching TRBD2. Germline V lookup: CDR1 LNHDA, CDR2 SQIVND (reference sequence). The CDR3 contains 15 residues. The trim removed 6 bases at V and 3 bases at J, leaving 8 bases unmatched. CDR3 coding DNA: TGTGCCAGTAGGGGAACTAGCGGGGCGCACTACGAGCAGTACTTC. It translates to CASRGTSGAHYEQYF.

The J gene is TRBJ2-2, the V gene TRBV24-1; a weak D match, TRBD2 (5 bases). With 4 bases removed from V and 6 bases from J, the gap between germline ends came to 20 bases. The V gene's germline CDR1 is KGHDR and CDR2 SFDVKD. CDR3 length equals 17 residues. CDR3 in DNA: TGTGCCACCAGTGACTCGCGCGACACGGAGAGGGCCGGGGAGCTGTTTTTT. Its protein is CATSDSRDTERAGELFF.

The CDR3, as DNA: TGCGCCAGCAGCCAAGATAGCCAGGGGGTCAATCAGCCCCAGCATTTT. Residues: CASSQDSQGVNQPQHF. The genes are TRBV4-3 and TRBJ1-5, with TRBD1 matching over 7 bases. The V gene end was trimmed by 0 bases and the J gene end by 3 bases; junction bases not matched to a gene: 5. The CDR3 loop spans 16 amino acids. Per germline, CDR1 LGHNA and CDR2 YSLEER.

CDR3 sequence (DNA): TGTGCCAGCTCGTTGACAGTAACTAATGAAAAACTGTTTTTT. It encodes CASSLTVTNEKLFF. The genes are TRBV18 and TRBJ1-4, with a weak D call TRBD1 (5 bases). V was cut by 6 bases and J by 1 base, with 9 bases left in between. The CDR3 runs to 14 residues. Germline V gene sequence: CDR1 KGHSH, CDR2 LQKENI.

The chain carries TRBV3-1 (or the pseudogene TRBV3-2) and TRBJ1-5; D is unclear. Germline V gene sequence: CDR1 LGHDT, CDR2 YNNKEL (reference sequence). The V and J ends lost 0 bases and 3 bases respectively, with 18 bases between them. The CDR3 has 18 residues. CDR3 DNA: TGTGCCAGCAGCCAAGATCGTCCCGAACGGGGAGTCAATCAGCCCCAGCATTTT. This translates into CASSQDRPERGVNQPQHF.

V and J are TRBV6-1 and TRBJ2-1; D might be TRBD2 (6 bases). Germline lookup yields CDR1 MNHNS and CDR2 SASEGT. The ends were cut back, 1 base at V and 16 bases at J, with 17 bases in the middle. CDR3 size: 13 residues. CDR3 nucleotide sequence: TGTGCCAGCAGTGAAGTAGGTCACCTGGGGGGATTCTTC. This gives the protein CASSEVGHLGGFF.

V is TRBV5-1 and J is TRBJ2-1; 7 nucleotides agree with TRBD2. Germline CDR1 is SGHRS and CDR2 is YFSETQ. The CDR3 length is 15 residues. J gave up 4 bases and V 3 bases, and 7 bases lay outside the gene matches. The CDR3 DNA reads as TGCGCCAGCAGCTCGCAGGGACTACCGTACAATGAGCAGTTCTTC. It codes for CASSSQGLPYNEQFF. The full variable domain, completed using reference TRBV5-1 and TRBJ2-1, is KAGVTQTPRYLIKTRGQQVTLSCSPISGHRSVSWYQQTPGQGLQFLFEYFSETQRNKGNFPGRFSGRQFSNSRSEMNVSTLELGDSALYLCASSSQGLPYNEQFFGPGTRLTVL.

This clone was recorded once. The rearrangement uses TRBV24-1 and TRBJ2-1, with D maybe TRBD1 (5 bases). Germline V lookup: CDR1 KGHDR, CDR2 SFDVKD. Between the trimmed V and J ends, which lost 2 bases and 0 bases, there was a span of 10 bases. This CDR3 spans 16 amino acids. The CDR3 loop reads CATSDSQGSSYNEQFF. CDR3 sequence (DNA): TGTGCCACCAGTGATTCCCAGGGTAGCTCCTACAATGAGCAGTTCTTC.

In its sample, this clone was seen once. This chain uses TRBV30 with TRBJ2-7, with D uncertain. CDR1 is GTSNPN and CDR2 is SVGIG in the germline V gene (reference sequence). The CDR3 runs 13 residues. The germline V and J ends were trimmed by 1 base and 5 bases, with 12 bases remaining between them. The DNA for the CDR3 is TGTGCCTGGAGTGGCCAGGTTCGTCACGAGCAGTACTTC. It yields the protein CAWSGQVRHEQYF. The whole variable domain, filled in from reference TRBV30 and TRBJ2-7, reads SQTIHQWPATLVQPVGSPLSLECTVEGTSNPNLYWYRQAAGRGLQLLFYSVGIGQISSEVPQNLSASRPQDRQFILSSKKLLLSDSGFYLCAWSGQVRHEQYFGPGTRLTVT.

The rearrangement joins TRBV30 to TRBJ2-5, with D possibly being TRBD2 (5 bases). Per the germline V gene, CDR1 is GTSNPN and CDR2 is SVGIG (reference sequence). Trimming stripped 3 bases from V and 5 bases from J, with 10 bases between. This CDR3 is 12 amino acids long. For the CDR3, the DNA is TGTGCCTGGAGGAGGACTTTCGAGACCCAGTACTTC. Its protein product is CAWRRTFETQYF.

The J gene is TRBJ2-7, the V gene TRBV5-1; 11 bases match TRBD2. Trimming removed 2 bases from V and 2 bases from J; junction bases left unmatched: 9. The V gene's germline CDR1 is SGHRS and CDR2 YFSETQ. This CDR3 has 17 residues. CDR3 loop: CASSLLLAGDRPYEQYF. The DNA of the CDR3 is TGCGCCAGCAGCTTATTACTAGCGGGAGACCGGCCCTACGAGCAGTACTTC.